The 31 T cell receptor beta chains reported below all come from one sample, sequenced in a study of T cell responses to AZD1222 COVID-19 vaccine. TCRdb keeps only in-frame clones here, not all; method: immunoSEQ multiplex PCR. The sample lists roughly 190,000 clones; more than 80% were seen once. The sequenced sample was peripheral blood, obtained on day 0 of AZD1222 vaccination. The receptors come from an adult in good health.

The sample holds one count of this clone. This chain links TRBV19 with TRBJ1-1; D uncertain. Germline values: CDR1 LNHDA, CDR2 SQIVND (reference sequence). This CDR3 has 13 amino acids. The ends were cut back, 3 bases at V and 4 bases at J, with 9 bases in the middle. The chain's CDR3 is CASSITGSTEAFF. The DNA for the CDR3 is TGTGCCAGTAGTATTACGGGCTCCACTGAAGCTTTCTTT.

The CDR3 sequence: CASSQTPMDDEKLFF. DNA of the CDR3: TGCGCCAGCAGCCAGACCCCAATGGACGATGAAAAACTGTTTTTT. The V call is TRBV4-1, the J call TRBJ1-4; D call uncertain. Germline V gene data show CDR1 as MGHRA and CDR2 as YSYEKL. The CDR3 is 15 residues long. V was shortened by 3 bases and J by 6 bases, with 14 bases between the two germline ends.

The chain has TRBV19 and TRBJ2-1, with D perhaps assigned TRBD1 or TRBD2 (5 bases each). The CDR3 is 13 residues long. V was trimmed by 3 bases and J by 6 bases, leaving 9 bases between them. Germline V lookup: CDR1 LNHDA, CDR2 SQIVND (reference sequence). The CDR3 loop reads CASSMGPSNEQFF. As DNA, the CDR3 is TGTGCCAGTAGTATGGGACCCAGCAATGAGCAGTTCTTC.

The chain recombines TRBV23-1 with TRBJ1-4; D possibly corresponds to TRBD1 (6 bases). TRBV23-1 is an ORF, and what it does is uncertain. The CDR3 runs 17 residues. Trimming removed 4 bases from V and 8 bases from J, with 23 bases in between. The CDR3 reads CASSLIQGNAYWEKLFF. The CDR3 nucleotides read TGCGCCAGCAGTCTAATACAGGGAAACGCCTACTGGGAAAAACTGTTTTTT.

DNA for the CDR3: TGTGCCAGCAGTTACCTCCCCGGGGACAGGATGGTCGAGCAGTATTTT. Amino acids: CASSYLPGDRMVEQYF. This rearrangement joins TRBV6-6 to TRBJ2-3, with 8 bases fitting TRBD1. After removal of 2 bases from V and 11 bases from J, the junction contained 15 bases not matched to a gene. This CDR3 region has 16 residues. The germline V gene has CDR1 MNHNY and CDR2 SVGAGI (reference sequence).

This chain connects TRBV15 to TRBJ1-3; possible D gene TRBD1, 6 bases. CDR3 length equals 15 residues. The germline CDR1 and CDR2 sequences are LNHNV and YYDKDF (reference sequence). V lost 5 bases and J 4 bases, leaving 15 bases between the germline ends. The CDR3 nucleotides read TGTGCCACCAGCTCCAGGGGTTTTCCCGGAAACACCATATATTTT. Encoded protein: CATSSRGFPGNTIYF.

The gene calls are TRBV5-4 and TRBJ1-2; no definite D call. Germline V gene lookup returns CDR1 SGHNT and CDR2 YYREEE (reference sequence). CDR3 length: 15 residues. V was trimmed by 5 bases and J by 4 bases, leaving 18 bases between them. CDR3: CASRQFGQDGYGYTF. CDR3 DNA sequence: TGTGCCAGCAGACAATTTGGGCAGGACGGCTATGGCTACACCTTC.

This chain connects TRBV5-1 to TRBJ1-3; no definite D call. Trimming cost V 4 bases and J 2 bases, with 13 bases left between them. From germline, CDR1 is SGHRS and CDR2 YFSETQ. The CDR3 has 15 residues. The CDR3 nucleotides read TGCGCCAGCAGCCCCTCCGGGTACACTGGAAACACCATATATTTT. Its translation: CASSPSGYTGNTIYF.

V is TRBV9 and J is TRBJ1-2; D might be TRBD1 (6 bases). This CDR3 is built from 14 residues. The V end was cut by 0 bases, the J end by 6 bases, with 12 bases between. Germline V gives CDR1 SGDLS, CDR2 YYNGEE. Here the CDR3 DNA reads TGTGCCAGCAGCGTAGGAGGAGGGGGGAATGGCTACACCTTC. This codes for CASSVGGGGNGYTF.

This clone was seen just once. For the CDR3, the DNA is TGTGCCAGCAGTCAGGGGGCGGCAAATGAAAAACTGTTTTTT. Translation gives CASSQGAANEKLFF. The chain has TRBV6-5 and TRBJ1-4; 8 positions match TRBD1. V shed 5 bases and J 5 bases; nucleotides not matched to a gene: 4. Germline V gene data show CDR1 as MNHEY and CDR2 as SVGAGI. There are 14 residues in the CDR3.

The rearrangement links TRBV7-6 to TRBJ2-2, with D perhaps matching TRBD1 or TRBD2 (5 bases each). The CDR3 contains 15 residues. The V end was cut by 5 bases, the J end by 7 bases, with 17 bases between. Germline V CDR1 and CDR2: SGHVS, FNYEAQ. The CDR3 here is CASSLSGLEGGELFF. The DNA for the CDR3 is TGTGCCAGCAGCCTTTCGGGGCTTGAGGGCGGGGAGCTGTTTTTT.

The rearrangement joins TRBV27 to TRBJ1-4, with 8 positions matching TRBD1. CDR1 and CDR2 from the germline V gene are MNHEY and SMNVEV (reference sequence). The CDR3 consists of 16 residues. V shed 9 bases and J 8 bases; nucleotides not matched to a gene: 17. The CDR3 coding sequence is TGTGCCAGGGGACCGGGACAGGACAGGGTGGACGAAAAACTGTTTTTT. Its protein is CARGPGQDRVDEKLFF.

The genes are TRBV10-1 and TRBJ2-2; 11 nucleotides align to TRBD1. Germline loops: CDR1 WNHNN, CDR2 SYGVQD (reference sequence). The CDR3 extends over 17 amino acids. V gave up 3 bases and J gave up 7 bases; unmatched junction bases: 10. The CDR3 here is CASSDTGTGGLHGELFF. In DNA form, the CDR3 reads TGCGCCAGCAGTGACACCGGGACAGGGGGGCTTCACGGGGAGCTGTTTTTT.

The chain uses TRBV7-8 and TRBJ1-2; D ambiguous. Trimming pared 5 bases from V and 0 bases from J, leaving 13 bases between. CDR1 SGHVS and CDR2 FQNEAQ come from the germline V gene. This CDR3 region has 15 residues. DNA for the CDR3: TGTGCCAGCAGCCCCGGGGAGTTAGCTAACTATGGCTACACCTTC. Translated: CASSPGELANYGYTF.

CDR3 protein: CASSFQGPTTNEKLFF. DNA for the CDR3: TGTGCCAGTAGTTTCCAGGGGCCGACAACTAATGAAAAACTGTTTTTT. The chain is built from TRBV19 and TRBJ1-4, with a tentative D call TRBD1 (6 bases). Germline loops: CDR1 LNHDA, CDR2 SQIVND (reference sequence). The CDR3 has 16 amino acids. V lost 5 bases and J 0 bases, leaving 13 bases between the germline ends.

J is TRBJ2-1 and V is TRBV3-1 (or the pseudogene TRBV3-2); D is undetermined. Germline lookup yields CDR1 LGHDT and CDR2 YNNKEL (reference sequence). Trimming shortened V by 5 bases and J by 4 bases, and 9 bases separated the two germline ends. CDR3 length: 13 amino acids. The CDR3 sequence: CASSYGRYNEQFF. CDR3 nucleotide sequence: TGTGCCAGCAGCTATGGAAGATACAATGAGCAGTTCTTC.

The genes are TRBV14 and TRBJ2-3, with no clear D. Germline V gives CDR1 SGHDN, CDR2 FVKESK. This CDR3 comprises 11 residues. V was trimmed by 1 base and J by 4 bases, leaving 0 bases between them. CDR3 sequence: CASSQADTQYF. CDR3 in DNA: TGTGCCAGCAGCCAAGCAGATACGCAGTATTTT.

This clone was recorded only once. The CDR3 here is CASSLDRGWNQPQHF. CDR3 coding DNA: TGTGCCAGTAGTCTCGACCGGGGCTGGAATCAGCCCCAGCATTTT. This chain joins TRBV19 and TRBJ1-5; D is perhaps TRBD1 (5 bases). This CDR3 contains 15 residues. The germline V gene has CDR1 LNHDA and CDR2 SQIVND (reference sequence). The ends were cut back, 5 bases at V and 4 bases at J, with 15 bases in the middle.

The CDR3, as DNA: TGTGCCAGTACCGACCGGGTTGGGCGGGGTGATCAGCCCCAGCATTTT. This codes for CASTDRVGRGDQPQHF. This chain connects TRBV19 to TRBJ1-5; D gene ambiguous. The CDR3 spans 16 residues. Germline loops: CDR1 LNHDA, CDR2 SQIVND (reference sequence). V dropped 7 bases and J dropped 5 bases, with 21 bases sitting between them.

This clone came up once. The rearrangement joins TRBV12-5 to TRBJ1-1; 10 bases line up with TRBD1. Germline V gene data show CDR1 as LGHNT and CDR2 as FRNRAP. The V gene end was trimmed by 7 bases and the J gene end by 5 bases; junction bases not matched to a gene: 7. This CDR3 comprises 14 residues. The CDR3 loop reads CASASGQGRTEAFF. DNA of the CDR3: TGTGCTAGTGCTTCGGGACAGGGGAGGACTGAAGCTTTCTTT.

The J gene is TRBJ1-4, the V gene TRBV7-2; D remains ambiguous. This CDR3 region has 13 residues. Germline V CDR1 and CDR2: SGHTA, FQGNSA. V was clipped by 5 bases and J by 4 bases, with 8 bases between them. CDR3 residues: CASSRRHNEKLFF. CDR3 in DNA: TGTGCCAGCAGCCGTCGGCATAATGAAAAACTGTTTTTT.

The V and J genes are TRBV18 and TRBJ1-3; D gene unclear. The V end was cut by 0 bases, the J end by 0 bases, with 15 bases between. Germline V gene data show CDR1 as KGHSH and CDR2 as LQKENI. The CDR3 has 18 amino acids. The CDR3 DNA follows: TGTGCCAGCTCACCACCTCCAGCTACCTTTATCTCTGGAAACACCATATATTTT. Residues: CASSPPPATFISGNTIYF.

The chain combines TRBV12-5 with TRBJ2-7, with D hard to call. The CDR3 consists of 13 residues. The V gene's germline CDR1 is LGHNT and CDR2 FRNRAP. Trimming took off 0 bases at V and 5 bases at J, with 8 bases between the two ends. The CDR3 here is CASGLVRPHEQYF. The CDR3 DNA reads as TGTGCTAGTGGTTTGGTAAGGCCCCACGAGCAGTACTTC.

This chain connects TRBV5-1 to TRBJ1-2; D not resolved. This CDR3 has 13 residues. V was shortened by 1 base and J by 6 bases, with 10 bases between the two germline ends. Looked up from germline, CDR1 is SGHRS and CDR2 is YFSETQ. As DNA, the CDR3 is TGCGCCAGCAGCTTGTACGGCGGGGATGGCTACACCTTC. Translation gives CASSLYGGDGYTF.

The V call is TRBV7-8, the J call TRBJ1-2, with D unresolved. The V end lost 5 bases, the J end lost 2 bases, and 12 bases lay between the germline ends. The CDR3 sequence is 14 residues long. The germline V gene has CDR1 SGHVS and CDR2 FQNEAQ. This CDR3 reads CASSPLGRNYGYTF. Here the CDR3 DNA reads TGTGCCAGCAGCCCGCTTGGGCGAAACTATGGCTACACCTTC.

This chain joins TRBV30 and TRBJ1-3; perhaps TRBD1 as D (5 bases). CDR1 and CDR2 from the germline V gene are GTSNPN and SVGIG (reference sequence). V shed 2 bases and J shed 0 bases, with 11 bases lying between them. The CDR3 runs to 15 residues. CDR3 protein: CAWSPQGSSGNTIYF. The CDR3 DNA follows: TGTGCCTGGAGTCCCCAGGGAAGCTCTGGAAACACCATATATTTT.

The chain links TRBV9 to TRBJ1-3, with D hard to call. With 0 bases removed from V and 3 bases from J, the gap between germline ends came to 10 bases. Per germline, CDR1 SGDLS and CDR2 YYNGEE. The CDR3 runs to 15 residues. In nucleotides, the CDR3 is TGTGCCAGCAGCGTAGGGGGATCTGATGGAAACACCATATATTTT. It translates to CASSVGGSDGNTIYF.

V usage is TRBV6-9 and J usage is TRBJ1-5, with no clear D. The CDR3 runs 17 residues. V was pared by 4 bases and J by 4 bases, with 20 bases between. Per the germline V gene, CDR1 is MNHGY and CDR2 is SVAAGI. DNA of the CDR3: TGTGCCAGCAGTTCTGAGGTTCCCTCGAAGAGGAATCAGCCCCAGCATTTT. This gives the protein CASSSEVPSKRNQPQHF.

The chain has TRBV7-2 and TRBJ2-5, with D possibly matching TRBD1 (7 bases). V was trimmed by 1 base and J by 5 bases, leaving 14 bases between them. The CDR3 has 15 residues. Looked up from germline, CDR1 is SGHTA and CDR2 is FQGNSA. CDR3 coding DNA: TGTGCCAGCAGCTTAGGAACAGGGGAGGTGGAGACCCAGTACTTC. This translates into CASSLGTGEVETQYF.

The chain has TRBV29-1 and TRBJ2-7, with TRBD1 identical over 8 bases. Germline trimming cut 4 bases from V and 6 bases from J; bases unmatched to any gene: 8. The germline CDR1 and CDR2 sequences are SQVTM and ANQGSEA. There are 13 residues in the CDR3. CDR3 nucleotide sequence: TGCAGCGTTGTTTGGGGGACAGGTAGCGAGCAGTACTTC. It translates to CSVVWGTGSEQYF.

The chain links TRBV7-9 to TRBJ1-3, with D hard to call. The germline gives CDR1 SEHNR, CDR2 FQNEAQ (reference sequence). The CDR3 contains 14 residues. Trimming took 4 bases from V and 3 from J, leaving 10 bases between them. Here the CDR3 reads CASSSGTSGNTIYF. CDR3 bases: TGTGCCAGCAGCTCCGGAACTAGTGGAAACACCATATATTTT.